One sample yielded the 10 T cell receptor beta chains listed below, sequenced in a study of blood T cell repertoires in COVID-19. Clones were read by immunoSEQ multiplex PCR, and TCRdb kept only the in-frame ones, dropping some. The repertoire holds about 330,000 clones, with 88% as singletons. The sample comprised peripheral blood. These receptors all stem from a woman aged 45-65 years with active or convalescent COVID-19.

The chain combines TRBV12-3 or TRBV12-4 with TRBJ1-1; D remains ambiguous. This CDR3 has 11 residues. Trimming took off 7 bases at V and 6 bases at J, with 9 bases between the two ends. The CDR3 sequence: CASTLLAEAFF. The DNA of the CDR3 is TGTGCCAGCACCTTATTAGCTGAAGCTTTCTTT.

The rearrangement links TRBV7-9 to TRBJ1-2; TRBD1 matches at 11 bases. The CDR3 is 15 residues long. Trimming took 6 bases from V and 3 from J; bases not matched to a gene: 6. Looked up from germline, CDR1 is SEHNR and CDR2 is FQNEAQ (reference sequence). CDR3 sequence: CASSPGTGGDYGYTF. In DNA form, the CDR3 reads TGTGCCAGCAGTCCCGGGACAGGGGGTGACTATGGCTACACCTTC.

The chain combines TRBV5-1 with TRBJ1-2; possible D gene TRBD1, 5 bases. Looked up from germline, CDR1 is SGHRS and CDR2 is YFSETQ. CDR3 size: 13 residues. The ends were cut back, 7 bases at V and 8 bases at J, with 18 bases in the middle. The CDR3 protein is CASRLAGFKGYTF. In nucleotides, the CDR3 is TGCGCCAGCCGGCTCGCAGGGTTTAAAGGCTACACCTTC.

The rearrangement uses TRBV25-1 and TRBJ1-5; perhaps TRBD1 as D (5 bases). V lost 6 bases and J 6 bases, leaving 12 bases between the germline ends. CDR1 MGHDK and CDR2 SYGVNS come from the germline V gene. CDR3 size: 13 residues. CDR3 sequence reads: CASRGDYPQPQHF. Written as DNA, the CDR3 is TGTGCCAGCAGAGGGGACTACCCTCAGCCCCAGCATTTT.

The chain uses TRBV18 and TRBJ2-1, with D perhaps TRBD1 (8 bases). This CDR3 contains 15 residues. V shed 4 bases and J shed 5 bases, with 15 bases lying between them. Germline CDR1 is KGHSH and CDR2 is LQKENI. This CDR3 is CASSREGTGNNEQFF. The CDR3 DNA reads as TGTGCCAGCTCACGGGAGGGGACAGGAAACAATGAGCAGTTCTTC.

The rearrangement links TRBV10-3 to TRBJ1-5; 7 bases are shared with TRBD1. Germline V gene sequence: CDR1 ENHRY, CDR2 SYGVKD. The CDR3 is made up of 14 amino acids. V trimming: 10 bases; J trimming: 0 bases; junction bases outside the gene matches: 6. As DNA, the CDR3 is TGTGCCACCACCGGGACAGATAGCAATCAGCCCCAGCATTTT. Amino acids: CATTGTDSNQPQHF.

The chain carries TRBV10-3 and TRBJ2-7; 12 bases fit TRBD1. This CDR3 has 14 residues. CDR1 is ENHRY and CDR2 is SYGVKD in the germline V gene. Trimming took 6 bases from V and 6 from J; bases not matched to a gene: 6. In DNA form, the CDR3 reads TGTGCCATCAGGGGGGACAGGGGGCCAAGCGAGCAGTACTTC. Amino acid sequence: CAIRGDRGPSEQYF.

The chain employs TRBV12-3 or TRBV12-4 and TRBJ1-4; the D gene is possibly TRBD1 (5 bases). V was pared by 4 bases and J by 8 bases, with 11 bases between. The CDR3 is made up of 13 amino acids. CDR3 sequence reads: CASSYGEGEKLFF. DNA for the CDR3: TGTGCCAGCAGTTACGGGGAGGGGGAAAAACTGTTTTTT.

Notes on this clone: Other DNA sequences from this sample encode an identical CDR3 as well. The chain recombines TRBV7-2 with TRBJ1-3; unclear D gene. Per germline, CDR1 SGHTA and CDR2 FQGNSA. The CDR3 covers 14 residues. V shed 3 bases and J shed 1 base, with 7 bases lying between them. CDR3 sequence: CASSLGGSGNTIYF. CDR3 in DNA: TGTGCCAGCAGCTTGGGAGGGTCTGGAAACACCATATATTTT.

Written as DNA, the CDR3 is TGTGCCAGCAGTTACCCCGACAGGTGGAATCAGCCCCAGCATTTT. Its translation: CASSYPDRWNQPQHF. The V and J genes are TRBV6-2 or TRBV6-3 and TRBJ1-5, with D maybe TRBD1 (6 bases). Germline lookup yields CDR1 MNHEY and CDR2 SVGEGT. CDR3 length equals 15 residues. Trimming removed 2 bases at V and 4 bases at J, with 12 bases between.